The 12 T cell receptor beta chains below come from one sample, sequenced in a study of blood T cells in healthy people across ages. A second about 7 to 11 cycle PCR used barcoded and J-beta primers. TCRdb re-derived calls from the 5' RACE reads in MiXCR, one entry per CDR3 protein. The table records 780,000 or so distinct CDR3 sequences, 45% to 70% of them present only once. The sample consisted of blood. The origin of the receptors is a man aged 40-49 years in good health.

The V call is TRBV18, the J call TRBJ2-5; D possibly corresponds to TRBD2 (5 bases). The CDR3 covers 14 residues. Trimming took 2 bases from V and 0 from J, leaving 7 bases between them. Germline V CDR1 and CDR2: KGHSH, LQKENI. Here the CDR3 DNA reads TGTGCCAGCTCACCATCGGGGTACCAAGAGACCCAGTACTTC. Protein sequence: CASSPSGYQETQYF.

Details on this clonotype: Relative to the germline gene, one junction end is altered; a read error may explain this. The chain is built from TRBV6-2 or TRBV6-3 and TRBJ2-7; no clear D. Germline assignment: CDR1 MNHEY and CDR2 SVGEGT. This CDR3 has 17 residues. The CDR3 loop is CVSSYSTTGRRHYEQYF. The CDR3, as DNA: TGTGTCAGCAGTTACTCAACCACGGGCAGGCGTCACTACGAGCAGTACTTC.

This clonotype was seen a handful of times. The V call is TRBV12-3 or TRBV12-4, the J call TRBJ1-1; tentative D call: TRBD1 (5 bases). The CDR3 loop spans 13 amino acids. Trimming stripped 10 bases from V and 6 bases from J, with 18 bases between. CDR3 sequence reads: CAISLGGRAEAFF. The CDR3, as DNA: TGTGCCATCTCTCTGGGGGGAAGGGCTGAAGCTTTCTTT.

CDR3 protein: CSATPGASSYNSPLHF. CDR3 nucleotides: TGCAGTGCCACACCGGGCGCCAGCTCCTATAATTCACCCCTCCACTTT. The rearrangement links TRBV20-1 to TRBJ1-6; D is unresolved. The CDR3 is 16 amino acids. V lost 6 bases and J lost 0, with 15 bases in between. The germline CDR1 and CDR2 sequences are DFQATT and SNEGSKA (reference sequence).

This clonotype turned up a few times. The J gene is TRBJ1-2, the V gene TRBV20-1; D gene uncertain. Germline assignment: CDR1 DFQATT and CDR2 SNEGSKA (reference sequence). V shed 0 bases and J shed 5 bases, with 22 bases lying between them. CDR3 length equals 17 residues. CDR3 nucleotides: TGCAGTGCTAGAGATACTACAATCCCCATTGGAGGGTATGGCTACACCTTC. The encoded protein is CSARDTTIPIGGYGYTF.

This clonotype was counted a few times. This sequence joins TRBV21-1 and TRBJ2-3. TRBV21-1 is assigned pseudogene status. The CDR3 is 14 amino acids. CDR3 in amino acids: CASSRDFTWDTQYF. Here the CDR3 DNA reads TGTGCCAGCAGCCGTGACTTCACCTGGGATACGCAGTATTTT.

The chain couples TRBV20-1 to TRBJ1-2; 7 bases are shared with TRBD1. The CDR3 is 14 amino acids. Germline trimming cut 6 bases from V and 4 bases from J; bases unmatched to any gene: 11. CDR1 is DFQATT and CDR2 is SNEGSKA in the germline V gene (reference sequence). The CDR3 sequence is CSAADRDRGYGYTF. The CDR3 DNA is TGCAGTGCCGCAGACAGGGACCGAGGCTATGGCTACACCTTC.

V and J are TRBV27 and TRBJ2-3, with D possibly called TRBD1 or TRBD2 (5 bases each). CDR1 MNHEY and CDR2 SMNVEV come from the germline V gene (reference sequence). V was trimmed by 5 bases and J by 3 bases, leaving 18 bases between them. The CDR3 contains 16 residues. This CDR3 is CASSPGTFGRTDTQYF. The CDR3 DNA follows: TGTGCCAGCAGTCCCGGGACCTTTGGGAGAACAGATACGCAGTATTTT.

This clonotype was counted between two and nine times. This chain connects TRBV7-2 to TRBJ2-5; 14 nucleotides align to TRBD2. Matching the DNA end better, TRBJ2-7 makes the J call doubtful. Germline V CDR1 and CDR2: SGHTA, FQGNSA. The CDR3 covers 17 residues. CDR3 sequence reads: CASSSSGTSGSRDEQYF. The CDR3 nucleotides read TGTGCCAGCAGCTCCTCCGGGACTAGCGGGAGTCGCGACGAGCAGTACTTC.

This sequence joins TRBV27 and TRBJ2-1, with 11 bases matching TRBD2. CDR3 size: 17 residues. In germline, CDR1 is MNHEY, CDR2 SMNVEV (reference sequence). V trimming: 6 bases; J trimming: 1 base; junction bases outside the gene matches: 8. The CDR3 nucleotides are TGTGCCAGCAGATGGACTAGCGGGCTAAATTCCTACAATGAGCAGTTCTTC. This encodes CASRWTSGLNSYNEQFF.

The CDR3, as DNA: TGCGCCAGCAGCTCCGGGGACGCTAACTATGGCTACACCTTC. Its protein is CASSSGDANYGYTF. The chain recombines TRBV5-1 with TRBJ1-2; tentatively, D is TRBD1 (5 bases). Trimming took 3 bases from V and 0 from J, leaving 9 bases between them. There are 14 residues in the CDR3. Germline CDR1 and CDR2: SGHRS and YFSETQ.

This clonotype was detected ten times or more. The CDR3 loop is CASSYPPETQYF. In DNA form, the CDR3 reads TGTGCCAGCAGTTACCCGCCGGAGACCCAGTACTTC. The chain couples TRBV6-2 or TRBV6-3 to TRBJ2-5; D unclear. Per germline, CDR1 MNHEY and CDR2 SVGEGT. Trimming removed 2 bases from V and 5 bases from J, with 6 bases in between. This CDR3 is built from 12 residues.